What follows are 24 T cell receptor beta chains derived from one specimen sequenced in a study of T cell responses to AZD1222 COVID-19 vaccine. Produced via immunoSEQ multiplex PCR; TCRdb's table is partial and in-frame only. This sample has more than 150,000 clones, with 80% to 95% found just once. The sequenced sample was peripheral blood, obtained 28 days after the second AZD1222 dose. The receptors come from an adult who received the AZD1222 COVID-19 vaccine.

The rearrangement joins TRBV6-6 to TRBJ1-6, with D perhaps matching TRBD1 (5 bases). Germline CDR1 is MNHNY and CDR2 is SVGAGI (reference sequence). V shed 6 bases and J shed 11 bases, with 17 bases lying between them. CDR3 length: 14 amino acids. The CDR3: CASRLRGNRAPLHF. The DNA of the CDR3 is TGTGCCAGCAGACTAAGGGGTAACCGAGCACCCCTCCACTTT.

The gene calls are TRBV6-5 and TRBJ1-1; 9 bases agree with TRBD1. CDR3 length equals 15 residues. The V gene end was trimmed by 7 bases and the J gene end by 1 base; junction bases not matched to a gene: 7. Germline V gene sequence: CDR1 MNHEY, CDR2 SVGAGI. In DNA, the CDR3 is TGTGCCAGCACCCCGACAGGGGGGGCGAACACTGAAGCTTTCTTT. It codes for CASTPTGGANTEAFF.

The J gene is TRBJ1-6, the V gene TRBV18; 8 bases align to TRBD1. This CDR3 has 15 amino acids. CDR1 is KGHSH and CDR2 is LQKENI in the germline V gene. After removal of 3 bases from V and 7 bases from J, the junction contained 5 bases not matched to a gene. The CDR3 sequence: CASSPGQGDNSPLHF. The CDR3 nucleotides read TGTGCCAGCTCACCTGGACAGGGAGACAATTCACCCCTCCACTTT.

DNA of the CDR3: TGTGCCAGCAGCATCCAGAGAAACACCATATATTTT. Its protein is CASSIQRNTIYF. This chain joins TRBV2 and TRBJ1-3; D gene uncertain. This CDR3 contains 12 residues. Germline CDR1 reads SNHLY; CDR2 reads FYNNEI. The ends were cut back, 6 bases at V and 5 bases at J, with 8 bases in the middle.

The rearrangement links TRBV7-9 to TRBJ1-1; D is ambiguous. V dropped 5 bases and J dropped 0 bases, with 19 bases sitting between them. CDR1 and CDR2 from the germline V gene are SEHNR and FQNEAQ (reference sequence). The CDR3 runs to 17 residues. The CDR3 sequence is CASSPPRRLGMNTEAFF. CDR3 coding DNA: TGTGCCAGCAGCCCCCCCAGGCGGTTGGGGATGAACACTGAAGCTTTCTTT. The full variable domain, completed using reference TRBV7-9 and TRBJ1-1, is DTGVSQNPRHKITKRGQNVTFRCDPISEHNRLYWYRQTLGQGPEFLTYFQNEAQLEKSRLLSDRFSAERPKGSFSTLEIQRTEQGDSAMYLCASSPPRRLGMNTEAFFGQGTRLTVV.

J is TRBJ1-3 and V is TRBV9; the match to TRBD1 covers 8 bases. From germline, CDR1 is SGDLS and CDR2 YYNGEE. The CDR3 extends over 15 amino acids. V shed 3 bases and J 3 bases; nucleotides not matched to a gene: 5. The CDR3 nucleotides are TGTGCCAGCAGCGCGGGACAGGCATATGGAAACACCATATATTTT. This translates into CASSAGQAYGNTIYF.

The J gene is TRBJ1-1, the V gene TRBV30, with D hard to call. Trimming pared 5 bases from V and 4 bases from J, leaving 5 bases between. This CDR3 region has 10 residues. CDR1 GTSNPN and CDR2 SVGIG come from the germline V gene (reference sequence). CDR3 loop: CAWGTTEAFF. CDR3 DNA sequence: TGTGCCTGGGGCACCACTGAAGCTTTCTTT.

In DNA, the CDR3 is TGTGCCAGCAGCTCTGTCGACAGGGCCGAAAATGAAAAACTGTTTTTT. It is translated as CASSSVDRAENEKLFF. The V call is TRBV5-4, the J call TRBJ1-4, with TRBD1 matching 7 bases. V lost 3 bases and J lost 5; bases outside the gene matches: 10. Germline V CDR1 and CDR2: SGHNT, YYREEE (reference sequence). This CDR3 spans 16 amino acids. The full variable domain, completed using reference TRBV5-4 and TRBJ1-4, is ETGVTQSPTHLIKTRGQQVTLRCSSQSGHNTVSWYQQALGQGPQFIFQYYREEENGRGNFPPRFSGLQFPNYSSELNVNALELDDSALYLCASSSVDRAENEKLFFGSGTQLSVL.

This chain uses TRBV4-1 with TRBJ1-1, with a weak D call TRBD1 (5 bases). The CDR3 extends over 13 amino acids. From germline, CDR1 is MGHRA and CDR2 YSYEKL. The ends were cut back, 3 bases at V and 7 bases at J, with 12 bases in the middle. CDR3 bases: TGCGCCAGCAGCCAGTCCTGGGGCAGTGAAGCTTTCTTT. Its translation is CASSQSWGSEAFF.

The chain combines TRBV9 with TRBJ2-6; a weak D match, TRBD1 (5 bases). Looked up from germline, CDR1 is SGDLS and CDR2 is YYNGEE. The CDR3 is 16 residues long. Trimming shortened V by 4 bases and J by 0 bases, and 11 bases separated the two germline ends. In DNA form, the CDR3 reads TGTGCCAGCAGCTCAGGGATAAGCTCTGGGGCCAACGTCCTGACTTTC. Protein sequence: CASSSGISSGANVLTF.

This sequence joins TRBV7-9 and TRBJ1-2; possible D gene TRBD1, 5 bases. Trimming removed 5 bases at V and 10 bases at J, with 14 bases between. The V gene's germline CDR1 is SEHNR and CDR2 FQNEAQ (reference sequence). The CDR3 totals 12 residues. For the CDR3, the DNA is TGTGCCAGCAGCCGTAACCGGGACCACTACACCTTC. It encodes CASSRNRDHYTF. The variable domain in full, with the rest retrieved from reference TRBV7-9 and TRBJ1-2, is DTGVSQNPRHKITKRGQNVTFRCDPISEHNRLYWYRQTLGQGPEFLTYFQNEAQLEKSRLLSDRFSAERPKGSFSTLEIQRTEQGDSAMYLCASSRNRDHYTFGSGTRLTVV.

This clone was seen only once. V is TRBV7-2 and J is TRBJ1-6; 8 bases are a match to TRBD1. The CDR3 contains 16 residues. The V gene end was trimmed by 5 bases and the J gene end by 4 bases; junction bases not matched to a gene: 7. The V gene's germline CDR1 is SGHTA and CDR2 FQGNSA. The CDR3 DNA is TGTGCCAGCAGCCCCGGACAGGGACCTTATAATTCACCCCTCCACTTT. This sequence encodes CASSPGQGPYNSPLHF.

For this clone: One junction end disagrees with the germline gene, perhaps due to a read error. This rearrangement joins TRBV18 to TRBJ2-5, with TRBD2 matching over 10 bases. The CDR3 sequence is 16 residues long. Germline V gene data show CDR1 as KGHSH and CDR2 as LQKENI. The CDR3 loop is CAGSPPGLAGEQTQYF. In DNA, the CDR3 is TGTGCCGGCTCACCACCAGGGCTAGCGGGAGAGCAGACCCAGTACTTC.

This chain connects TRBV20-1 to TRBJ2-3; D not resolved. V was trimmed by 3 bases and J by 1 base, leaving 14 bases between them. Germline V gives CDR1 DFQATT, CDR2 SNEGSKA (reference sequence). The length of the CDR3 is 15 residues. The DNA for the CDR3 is TGCAGTGCTAGTGCTTTGAACTCGGGCACAGATACGCAGTATTTT. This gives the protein CSASALNSGTDTQYF.

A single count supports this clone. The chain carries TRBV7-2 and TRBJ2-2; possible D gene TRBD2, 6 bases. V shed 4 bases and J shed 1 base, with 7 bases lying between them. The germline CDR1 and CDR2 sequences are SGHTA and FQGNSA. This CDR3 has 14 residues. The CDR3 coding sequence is TGTGCCAGCAGCTCGGGACTGAACACCGGGGAGCTGTTTTTT. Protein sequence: CASSSGLNTGELFF.

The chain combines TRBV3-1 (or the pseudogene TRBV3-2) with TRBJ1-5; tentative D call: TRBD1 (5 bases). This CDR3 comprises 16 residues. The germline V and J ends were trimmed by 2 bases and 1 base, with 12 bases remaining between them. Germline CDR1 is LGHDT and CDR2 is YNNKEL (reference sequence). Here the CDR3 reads CASSQSHGGSNQPQHF. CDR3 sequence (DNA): TGTGCCAGCAGCCAATCGCACGGGGGGAGCAATCAGCCCCAGCATTTT.

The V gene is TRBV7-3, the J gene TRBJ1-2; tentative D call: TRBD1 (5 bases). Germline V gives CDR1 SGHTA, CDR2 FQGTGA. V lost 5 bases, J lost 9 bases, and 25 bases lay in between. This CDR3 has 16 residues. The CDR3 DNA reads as TGTGCCAGCAGCCTCCAATCGGGACCCGTCCTAGGTAGCTACACCTTC. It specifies CASSLQSGPVLGSYTF.

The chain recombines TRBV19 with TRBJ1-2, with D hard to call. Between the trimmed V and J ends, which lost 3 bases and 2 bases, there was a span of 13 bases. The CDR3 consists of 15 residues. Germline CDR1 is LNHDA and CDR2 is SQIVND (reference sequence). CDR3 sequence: CASSMAPQRNYGYTF. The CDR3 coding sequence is TGTGCCAGTAGTATGGCTCCCCAAAGAAACTATGGCTACACCTTC.

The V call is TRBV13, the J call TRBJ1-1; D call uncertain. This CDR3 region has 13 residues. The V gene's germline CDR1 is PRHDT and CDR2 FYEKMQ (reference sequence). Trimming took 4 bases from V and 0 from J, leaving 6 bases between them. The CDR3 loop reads CASSSGLNTEAFF. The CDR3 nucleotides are TGTGCCAGCAGCTCGGGCCTGAACACTGAAGCTTTCTTT.

DNA of the CDR3: TGTGCCGTGGGACAGACCGGGGAGCTGTTTTTT. It specifies CAVGQTGELFF. The chain combines TRBV6-5 with TRBJ2-2; TRBD1 matches at 7 bases. The CDR3 runs 11 residues. Germline V gene sequence: CDR1 MNHEY, CDR2 SVGAGI. V shed 11 bases, J shed 5 bases, and the junction held 2 bases outside the gene matches.

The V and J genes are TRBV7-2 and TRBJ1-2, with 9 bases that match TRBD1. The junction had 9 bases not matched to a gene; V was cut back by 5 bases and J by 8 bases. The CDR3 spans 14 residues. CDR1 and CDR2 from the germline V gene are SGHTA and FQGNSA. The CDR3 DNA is TGTGCCAGCAGCCCCCTGGGACAGGGTGGCGGCTACACCTTC. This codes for CASSPLGQGGGYTF.

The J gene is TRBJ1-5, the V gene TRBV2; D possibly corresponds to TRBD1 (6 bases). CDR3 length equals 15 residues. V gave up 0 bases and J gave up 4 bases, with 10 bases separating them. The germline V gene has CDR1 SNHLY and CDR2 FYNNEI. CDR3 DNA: TGTGCCAGCAGTGAAGCGCACAGGGTAAATCAGCCCCAGCATTTT. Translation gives CASSEAHRVNQPQHF.

CDR3 sequence reads: CASSLSQFTDTQYF. As DNA, the CDR3 is TGTGCCAGCAGTTTATCACAGTTCACAGATACGCAGTATTTT. This chain uses TRBV28 with TRBJ2-3; D gene uncertain. This CDR3 spans 14 amino acids. The germline V and J ends were trimmed by 1 base and 2 bases, with 7 bases remaining between them. Germline-derived CDR1 and CDR2 are MDHEN and SYDVKM. Looking up the rest from reference TRBV28 and TRBJ2-3 gives the full variable domain: DVKVTQSSRYLVKRTGEKVFLECVQDMDHENMFWYRQDPGLGLRLIYFSYDVKMKEKGDIPEGYSVSREKKERFSLILESASTNQTSMYLCASSLSQFTDTQYFGPGTRLTVL.

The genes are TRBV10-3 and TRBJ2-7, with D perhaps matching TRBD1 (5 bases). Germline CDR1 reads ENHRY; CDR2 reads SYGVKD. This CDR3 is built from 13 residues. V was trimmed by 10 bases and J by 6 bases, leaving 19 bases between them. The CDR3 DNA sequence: TGTGCCACCAAAGCGTCGGCAGGGCCCGAGCAGTACTTC. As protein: CATKASAGPEQYF.